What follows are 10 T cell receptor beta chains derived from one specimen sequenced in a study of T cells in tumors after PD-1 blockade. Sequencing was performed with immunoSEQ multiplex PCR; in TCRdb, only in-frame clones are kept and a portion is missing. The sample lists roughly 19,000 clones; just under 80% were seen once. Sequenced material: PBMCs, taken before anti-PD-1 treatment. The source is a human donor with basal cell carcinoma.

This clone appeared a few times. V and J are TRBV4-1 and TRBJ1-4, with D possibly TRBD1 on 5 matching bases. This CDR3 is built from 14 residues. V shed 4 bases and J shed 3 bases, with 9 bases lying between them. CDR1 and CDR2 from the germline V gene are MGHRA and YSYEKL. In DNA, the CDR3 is TGCGCCAGCAGCCCGACACAGGCTAATGAAAAACTGTTTTTT. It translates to CASSPTQANEKLFF.

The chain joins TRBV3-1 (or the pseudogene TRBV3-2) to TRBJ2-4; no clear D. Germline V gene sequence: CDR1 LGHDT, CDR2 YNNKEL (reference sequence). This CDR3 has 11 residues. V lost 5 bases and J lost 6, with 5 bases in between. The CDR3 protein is CASSSTNIQYF. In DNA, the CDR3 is TGTGCCAGCAGCTCCACAAACATTCAGTACTTC.

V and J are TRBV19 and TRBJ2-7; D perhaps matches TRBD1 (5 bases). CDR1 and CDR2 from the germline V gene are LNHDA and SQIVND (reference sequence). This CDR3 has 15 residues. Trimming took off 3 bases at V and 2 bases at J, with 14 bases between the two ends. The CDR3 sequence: CASSIGAGNTYEQYF. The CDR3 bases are TGTGCCAGTAGTATTGGGGCAGGAAACACCTACGAGCAGTACTTC.

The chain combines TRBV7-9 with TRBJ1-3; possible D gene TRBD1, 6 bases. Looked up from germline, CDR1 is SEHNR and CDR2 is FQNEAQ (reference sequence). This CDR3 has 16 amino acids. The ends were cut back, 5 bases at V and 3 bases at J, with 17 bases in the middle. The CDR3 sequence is CASSLDRGTLGNTIYF. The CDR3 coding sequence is TGTGCCAGCAGCCTAGATAGAGGGACACTTGGAAACACCATATATTTT.

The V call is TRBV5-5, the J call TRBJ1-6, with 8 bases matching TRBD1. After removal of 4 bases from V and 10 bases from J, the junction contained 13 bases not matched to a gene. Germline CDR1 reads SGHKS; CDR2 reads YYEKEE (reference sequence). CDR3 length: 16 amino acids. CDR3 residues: CASSTEPGQGSSPLHF. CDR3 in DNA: TGTGCCAGCAGCACGGAGCCTGGACAGGGTTCCTCACCCCTCCACTTT. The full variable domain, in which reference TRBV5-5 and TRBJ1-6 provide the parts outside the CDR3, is DAGVTQSPTHLIKTRGQQVTLRCSPISGHKSVSWYQQVLGQGPQFIFQYYEKEERGRGNFPDRFSARQFPNYSSELNVNALLLGDSALYLCASSTEPGQGSSPLHFGNGTRLTVT.

CDR3 in amino acids: CASSQDRGLAGVSYNEQFF. The DNA of the CDR3 is TGTGCCAGCAGCCAAGATCGAGGGCTAGCGGGGGTCTCCTACAATGAGCAGTTCTTC. The V gene is TRBV3-1 (or the pseudogene TRBV3-2), the J gene TRBJ2-1, with 10 bases fitting TRBD2. From germline, CDR1 is LGHDT and CDR2 YNNKEL (reference sequence). The CDR3 has 19 residues. J gave up 0 bases and V 0 bases, and 8 bases lay outside the gene matches.

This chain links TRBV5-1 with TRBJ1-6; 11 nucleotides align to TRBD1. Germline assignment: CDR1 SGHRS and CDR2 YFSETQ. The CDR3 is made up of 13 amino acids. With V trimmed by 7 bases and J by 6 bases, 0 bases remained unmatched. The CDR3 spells CASGQGANSPLHF. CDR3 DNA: TGCGCCAGCGGACAGGGGGCTAATTCACCCCTCCACTTT.

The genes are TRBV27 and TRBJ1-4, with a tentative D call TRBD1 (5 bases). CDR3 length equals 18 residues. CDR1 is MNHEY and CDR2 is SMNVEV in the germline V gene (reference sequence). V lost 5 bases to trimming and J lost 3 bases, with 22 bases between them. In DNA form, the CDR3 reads TGTGCCAGCAGTCGGGAGGGGTCCCCCATGGGGGCTAATGAAAAACTGTTTTTT. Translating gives CASSREGSPMGANEKLFF.

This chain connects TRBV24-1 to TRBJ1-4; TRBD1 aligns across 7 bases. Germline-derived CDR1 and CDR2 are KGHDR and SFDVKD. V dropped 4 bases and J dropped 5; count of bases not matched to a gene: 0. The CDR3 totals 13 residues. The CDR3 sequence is CATSETGNEKLFF. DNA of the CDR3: TGTGCCACCAGTGAGACAGGGAATGAAAAACTGTTTTTT.

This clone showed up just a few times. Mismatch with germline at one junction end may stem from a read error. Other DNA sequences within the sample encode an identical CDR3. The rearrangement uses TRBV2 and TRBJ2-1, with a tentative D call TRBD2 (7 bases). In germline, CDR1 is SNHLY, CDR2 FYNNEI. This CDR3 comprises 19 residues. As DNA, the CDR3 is TGTGCCTGCAGTGATGGGGGGGCGGGGGTGGGGAGCTCCTACAATGAGCAGTTCTTC. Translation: CACSDGGAGVGSSYNEQFF.